What follows are 24 T cell receptor beta chains derived from one specimen sequenced in a study of cytomegalovirus exposure and HLA in healthy donors. This table comes from immunoSEQ multiplex PCR, and its TCRdb copy is limited to in-frame clones, with some not included. The table lists approximately 160,000 clones, about nine tenths of them singletons, with over 9% in the top ten. Sequencing used PBMCs. All receptors derive from a woman aged 18-30 years in good health and CMV-seropositive.

The chain links TRBV9 to TRBJ1-1, with 9 bases identical to TRBD1. Germline lookup yields CDR1 SGDLS and CDR2 YYNGEE. CDR3 size: 18 residues. Unmatched junction bases numbered 15, after V lost 5 bases and J lost 1 base. The CDR3 loop reads CASSARTGAHWRNTEAFF. The CDR3 region has the DNA TGTGCCAGCAGTGCTCGGACAGGGGCACATTGGAGGAACACTGAAGCTTTCTTT.

The V and J genes are TRBV29-1 and TRBJ2-7; the match to TRBD1 covers 7 bases. Germline trimming cut 4 bases from V and 1 base from J; bases unmatched to any gene: 7. Per germline, CDR1 SQVTM and CDR2 ANQGSEA. This CDR3 contains 14 residues. The CDR3 DNA reads TGCAGCGTTGTCAGGGGGTTCGGTTCCTACGAGCAGTACTTC. Protein sequence: CSVVRGFGSYEQYF.

The chain recombines TRBV7-2 with TRBJ2-1, with D unclear. V was clipped by 1 base and J by 13 bases, with 11 bases between them. The V gene's germline CDR1 is SGHTA and CDR2 FQGNSA. This CDR3 has 12 amino acids. The CDR3 here is CASSLDSSYQFF. The CDR3 coding sequence is TGTGCCAGCAGCTTAGACAGTAGTTATCAGTTCTTC.

The V call is TRBV18, the J call TRBJ2-7; 14 bases agree with TRBD2. CDR1 and CDR2 from the germline V gene are KGHSH and LQKENI. V lost 2 bases and J lost 5; bases outside the gene matches: 5. The CDR3 contains 16 residues. The CDR3 DNA sequence: TGTGCCAGCTCACCATTGGGACTAGCGGGAGCAGACGAGCAGTACTTC. This sequence encodes CASSPLGLAGADEQYF.

The V and J genes are TRBV28 and TRBJ1-2; D is possibly TRBD1 (5 bases). This CDR3 region has 14 residues. V was shortened by 5 bases and J by 0 bases, with 10 bases between the two germline ends. CDR1 and CDR2 from the germline V gene are MDHEN and SYDVKM. The CDR3 DNA reads as TGTGCCAGCAGTCTGACAGCATCTAACTATGGCTACACCTTC. This codes for CASSLTASNYGYTF.

The gene calls are TRBV29-1 and TRBJ2-1; weak D call: TRBD1 (6 bases). Germline V gives CDR1 SQVTM, CDR2 ANQGSEA. The V and J ends lost 0 bases and 5 bases respectively, with 17 bases between them. The CDR3 runs to 16 residues. For the CDR3, the DNA is TGCAGCGTTGAAGATACTCGGCCGGCAGGGGACAATGAGCAGTTCTTC. The encoded protein is CSVEDTRPAGDNEQFF.

The V call is TRBV7-2, the J call TRBJ2-2, with D perhaps TRBD1 (6 bases). Germline V gene lookup returns CDR1 SGHTA and CDR2 FQGNSA. The CDR3 is 16 residues long. Trimming shortened V by 0 bases and J by 7 bases, and 15 bases separated the two germline ends. CDR3 residues: CASSLAGPRGNGELFF. Written as DNA, the CDR3 is TGTGCCAGCAGCTTAGCGGGCCCCAGGGGTAACGGGGAGCTGTTTTTT. The entire variable domain, with the rest obtained from reference TRBV7-2 and TRBJ2-2, is as follows: GAGVSQSPSNKVTEKGKDVELRCDPISGHTALYWYRQSLGQGLEFLIYFQGNSAPDKSGLPSDRFSAERTGGSVSTLTIQRTQQEDSAVYLCASSLAGPRGNGELFFGEGSRLTVL.

This sequence joins TRBV29-1 and TRBJ1-1; TRBD1 might be the D (5 bases). The CDR3 consists of 13 residues. Trimming removed 5 bases at V and 7 bases at J, with 17 bases between. The germline V gene encodes CDR1 SQVTM and CDR2 ANQGSEA. The CDR3 spells CSVMGQGRIEAFF. The CDR3 DNA reads as TGCAGCGTTATGGGGCAGGGCAGAATTGAAGCTTTCTTT. The full variable domain, with the rest looked up from reference TRBV29-1 and TRBJ1-1, is SAVISQKPSRDICQRGTSLTIQCQVDSQVTMMFWYRQQPGQSLTLIATANQGSEATYESGFVIDKFPISRPNLTFSTLTVSNMSPEDSSIYLCSVMGQGRIEAFFGQGTRLTVV.

V usage is TRBV19 and J usage is TRBJ2-7; no firm D call. The CDR3 is 14 amino acids. V gave up 7 bases and J gave up 5 bases, with 18 bases separating them. CDR1 and CDR2 from the germline V gene are LNHDA and SQIVND (reference sequence). The CDR3 DNA follows: TGTGCCAGTACGGCAGCCCCCAGCGCCGACGAGCAGTACTTC. Its translation is CASTAAPSADEQYF.

The chain carries TRBV11-2 and TRBJ2-7, with a possible D match to TRBD2 (6 bases). CDR3 length: 15 amino acids. V shed 0 bases and J shed 0 bases, with 9 bases lying between them. The germline V gene has CDR1 SGHAT and CDR2 FQNNGV. In nucleotides, the CDR3 is TGTGCCAGCAGCTTAGATCGCGGGAACTCCTACGAGCAGTACTTC. Its protein product is CASSLDRGNSYEQYF.

The CDR3 protein is CASSPLAGDTGELFF. The CDR3 coding sequence is TGCGCCAGCAGCCCCCTAGCGGGAGACACCGGGGAGCTGTTTTTT. This chain joins TRBV5-1 and TRBJ2-2, with 10 bases fitting TRBD2. This CDR3 is built from 15 residues. V dropped 4 bases and J dropped 3; count of bases not matched to a gene: 3. Germline values: CDR1 SGHRS, CDR2 YFSETQ.

This rearrangement joins TRBV5-4 to TRBJ2-7; 8 positions match TRBD2. This CDR3 region has 15 residues. The junction had 6 bases not matched to a gene; V was cut back by 3 bases and J by 1 base. From germline, CDR1 is SGHNT and CDR2 YYREEE (reference sequence). CDR3 DNA: TGTGCCAGCAGCTATAAGCGGGAGAGGTCCTACGAGCAGTACTTC. Encoded protein: CASSYKRERSYEQYF.

This sequence joins TRBV29-1 and TRBJ1-1; maybe TRBD1 (5 bases). The CDR3 length is 12 residues. Trimming removed 4 bases from V and 4 bases from J, with 10 bases in between. The V gene's germline CDR1 is SQVTM and CDR2 ANQGSEA. CDR3 loop: CSVGGGTTEAFF. The CDR3 bases are TGCAGCGTTGGGGGAGGGACCACTGAAGCTTTCTTT.

The genes are TRBV5-5 and TRBJ2-1; 9 positions agree with TRBD2. V was pared by 4 bases and J by 6 bases, with 5 bases of the junction left unmatched. CDR3 size: 14 residues. Germline assignment: CDR1 SGHKS and CDR2 YYEKEE (reference sequence). CDR3 nucleotides: TGTGCCAGCAGCCCTAGCGGGATCGGCAATGAGCAGTTCTTC. As protein: CASSPSGIGNEQFF.

This clone has only a few counts. The chain carries TRBV5-6 and TRBJ1-2; D not certain. Trimming shortened V by 4 bases and J by 8 bases, and 21 bases separated the two germline ends. Germline CDR1 and CDR2: SGHDT and YYEEEE. The length of the CDR3 is 15 residues. The CDR3, as DNA: TGTGCCAGCAGCGCTCTGAGGCTCGGGGTCTACGGCTACACCTTC. As protein: CASSALRLGVYGYTF. The full variable domain, completed using reference TRBV5-6 and TRBJ1-2, is DAGVTQSPTHLIKTRGQQVTLRCSPKSGHDTVSWYQQALGQGPQFIFQYYEEEERQRGNFPDRFSGHQFPNYSSELNVNALLLGDSALYLCASSALRLGVYGYTFGSGTRLTVV.

This chain connects TRBV4-1 to TRBJ1-4, with 9 bases that match TRBD1. This CDR3 region has 16 residues. Germline assignment: CDR1 MGHRA and CDR2 YSYEKL. V lost 4 bases to trimming and J lost 4 bases; unmatched junction nucleotides: 7. CDR3 sequence (DNA): TGCGCCAGCAGCCCCCCCGGGACAGGGCGTAATGAAAAACTGTTTTTT. This sequence encodes CASSPPGTGRNEKLFF.

This sequence joins TRBV13 and TRBJ2-2; maybe TRBD2 (5 bases). The V gene's germline CDR1 is PRHDT and CDR2 FYEKMQ (reference sequence). V was cut by 5 bases and J by 3 bases, with 10 bases left in between. The CDR3 totals 14 residues. CDR3 nucleotides: TGTGCCAGCAGCAATGGACTTCACACCGGGGAGCTGTTTTTT. It encodes CASSNGLHTGELFF.

The rearrangement joins TRBV6-4 to TRBJ2-2, with 9 positions matching TRBD2. Germline V gene data show CDR1 as MRHNA and CDR2 as SNTAGT. V shed 2 bases, J shed 6 bases, and the junction held 1 base outside the gene matches. The CDR3 length is 14 residues. CDR3 DNA: TGTGCCAGCAGTGACCGGACTAGCGCCGGGGAGCTGTTTTTT. As protein: CASSDRTSAGELFF.

This clone was detected only a few times. This rearrangement joins TRBV6-1 to TRBJ1-1; no firm D call. Trimming left V 2 bases short and J 2 bases short, with 15 bases between. The germline gives CDR1 MNHNS, CDR2 SASEGT. This CDR3 spans 16 amino acids. CDR3 DNA sequence: TGTGCCAGCAGTGAAAGTATCGAACAGTCAAACACTGAAGCTTTCTTT. It yields the protein CASSESIEQSNTEAFF.

The chain couples TRBV12-5 to TRBJ2-5; 12 positions match TRBD1. The CDR3 runs to 15 residues. Trimming cost V 7 bases and J 1 base; bases outside gene matches: 4. CDR1 is LGHNT, CDR2 FRNRAP, per germline. The chain's CDR3 is CASEGTGGPQETQYF. CDR3 sequence (DNA): TGTGCTAGTGAGGGGACAGGGGGCCCCCAAGAGACCCAGTACTTC.

This clone was seen many times. The chain employs TRBV28 and TRBJ2-7, with 8 bases aligning to TRBD1. The CDR3 has 15 residues. Trimming at V came to 5 bases and at J to 2 bases, leaving 8 bases not matched to a gene. Germline CDR1 reads MDHEN; CDR2 reads SYDVKM. The CDR3 loop is CASSLGQGLAYEQYF. The DNA for the CDR3 is TGTGCCAGCAGTCTTGGACAGGGTCTTGCCTACGAGCAGTACTTC.

This chain joins TRBV30 and TRBJ2-1; 8 nucleotides agree with TRBD2. Germline CDR1 is GTSNPN and CDR2 is SVGIG (reference sequence). CDR3 length: 14 residues. With V trimmed by 5 bases and J by 1 base, 4 bases remained unmatched. CDR3 DNA: TGTGCCTGGGGGAGCGGGAGTTCCTACAATGAGCAGTTCTTC. Protein sequence: CAWGSGSSYNEQFF.

This clone was seen only a few times. The rearrangement links TRBV5-1 to TRBJ1-5, with a weak D call TRBD1 (6 bases). There are 15 residues in the CDR3. Germline CDR1 reads SGHRS; CDR2 reads YFSETQ. The germline V and J ends were trimmed by 0 bases and 7 bases, with 14 bases remaining between them. CDR3 protein: CASSLDNRVGQPQHF. In DNA form, the CDR3 reads TGCGCCAGCAGCTTGGACAACAGGGTAGGACAGCCCCAGCATTTT.

The rearrangement links TRBV5-4 to TRBJ1-2; D gene ambiguous. Deletions cut 6 bases from V and 4 bases from J, with 13 bases between. Germline V CDR1 and CDR2: SGHNT, YYREEE (reference sequence). This CDR3 region has 13 residues. DNA of the CDR3: TGTGCCAGCACACTAAGGCGTGCCTATGGCTACACCTTC. Translating gives CASTLRRAYGYTF.